This T cell receptor beta chain was sequenced during a study of blood T cell repertoires in COVID-19. V lost 1 base and J lost 7; bases outside the gene matches: 2. This CDR3 contains 14 residues. Germline V gene lookup returns CDR1 KGHDR and CDR2 SFDVKD. Turning to this clone: This CDR3 is also generated by other DNA sequences in the sample.

The table came from immunoSEQ multiplex PCR; TCRdb's copy has only in-frame clones and leaves some out. In the table there are about 370,000 clones, 75% to 90% of which are singletons. This TCR was sampled from a man aged 18 to 30 who had recovered from COVID-19. Material: PBMCs or T cells enriched from blood (not recorded which). V and J are TRBV24-1 and TRBJ2-2; 7 nucleotides agree with TRBD1. In nucleotides, the CDR3 is TGTGCCACCAGTGATTTAAGGACAGGCGGGGAGCTGTTTTTT. Protein product: CATSDLRTGGELFF.